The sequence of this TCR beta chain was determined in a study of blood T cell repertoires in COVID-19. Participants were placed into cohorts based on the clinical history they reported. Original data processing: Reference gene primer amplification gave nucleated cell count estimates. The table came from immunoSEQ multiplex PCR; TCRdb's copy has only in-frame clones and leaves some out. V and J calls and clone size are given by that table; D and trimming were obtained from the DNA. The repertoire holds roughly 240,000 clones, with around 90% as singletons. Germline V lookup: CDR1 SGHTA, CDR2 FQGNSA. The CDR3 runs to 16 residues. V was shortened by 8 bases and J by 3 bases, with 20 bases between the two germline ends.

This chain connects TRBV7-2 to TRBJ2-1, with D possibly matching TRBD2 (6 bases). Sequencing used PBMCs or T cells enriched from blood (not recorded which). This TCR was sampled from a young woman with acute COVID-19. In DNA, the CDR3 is TGTGCCAGCCGTCTCTCGGGAGCGTTTCGCTACAATGAGCAGTTCTTC. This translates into CASRLSGAFRYNEQFF.